This TCR beta chain was captured by sequencing in a study of CD8 T cells in Susac syndrome. In germline, CDR1 is MGHRA, CDR2 YSYEKL. CDR3 length equals 15 residues. The study sequenced TCR beta in blood CD8+ and CD4+ T cells. TEMRA cells were FACS-enriched and CD8+ and CD4+ T cells negatively isolated. The RNA input was roughly 0.45 to 1 ug, and it was reverse transcribed with random hexamers. The TCR beta CDR3 was amplified by immunoSEQ multiplex PCR across 54 Vbeta, 13 Jbeta. TCRdb independently ran MiXCR on the immunoSEQ multiplex PCR reads; one entry per CDR3 protein. The sample lists roughly 330,000 distinct CDR3 sequences, just over 90% occurring once. Points on this clonotype: The antigen remains unidentified. Mismatch with germline at one junction end may stem from a read error.

Study-wide results and caveats: By the study's own acknowledgment, its TCR sequencing and HLA analysis included relatively few individuals.

Material for sequencing was CD4+ T cells from PBMCs. The V and J genes are TRBV4-1 and TRBJ2-3; no firm D call. The TCR sequence derives from a human donor with multiple sclerosis. The CDR3 DNA is TGCGCCAGCAGCCAATTGGGTCTGAGCACAAATACGCAGTATTTT. The encoded protein is CASSQLGLSTNTQYF.